A single sample is the source of the 12 T cell receptor beta chains below, sequenced in a study of regulatory T cells in long-lasting Graves disease. Sample time point: newly diagnosed GD, antithyroid drugs for less than 3 months. Construction of the TCR library relied on RNA isolated from PBMCs. With iRepertoire HTBI primers and Arm-PCR of CDR3 regions, TCR beta libraries were built. One entry per CDR3 protein results from TCRdb running MiXCR on the multiplex PCR reads. The data show approximately 440,000 distinct CDR3 sequences, roughly 15% seen once. These data also formed part of another study, on T cells in Graves' hyperthyroidism and ophthalmopathy.

The sample was peripheral blood mononuclear cells (PBMCs), taken at new diagnosis, from a patient treated with antithyroid drugs. These receptors were obtained from a middle-aged man with Graves disease.

At least ten counts were recorded for this clonotype. The chain recombines TRBV9 with TRBJ2-5; D is unclear. Germline CDR1 reads SGDLS; CDR2 reads YYNGEE. CDR3 size: 16 residues. V was clipped by 1 base and J by 0 bases, with 13 bases between them. The CDR3 DNA reads TGTGCCAGCAGCGTATCCCCCCACAGCAACCAAGAGACCCAGTACTTC. Translation gives CASSVSPHSNQETQYF. Using reference TRBV9 and TRBJ2-5 for the parts outside the CDR3, the full variable domain is DSGVTQTPKHLITATGQRVTLRCSPRSGDLSVYWYQQSLDQGLQFLIQYYNGEERAKGNILERFSAQQFPDLHSELNLSSLELGDSALYFCASSVSPHSNQETQYFGPGTRLLVL.

This clonotype was counted many times. The chain links TRBV20-1 to TRBJ2-5, with 8 bases matching TRBD2. The germline V gene encodes CDR1 DFQATT and CDR2 SNEGSKA (reference sequence). This CDR3 has 13 residues. V lost 3 bases to trimming and J lost 5 bases; unmatched junction nucleotides: 5. As DNA, the CDR3 is TGCAGTGCTAGGAGGACTAGCCGTGAGACCCAGTACTTC. Translating it yields CSARRTSRETQYF.

This clonotype was seen at least ten times. This rearrangement joins TRBV30 to TRBJ1-5, with D possibly being TRBD1 (5 bases). CDR1 is GTSNPN, CDR2 SVGIG, per germline (reference sequence). The CDR3 extends over 15 amino acids. Trimming stripped 0 bases from V and 2 bases from J, with 11 bases between. The CDR3 coding sequence is TGTGCCTGGAGTGTCTCGGGAGGGGGCAATCAGCCCCAGCATTTT. It codes for CAWSVSGGGNQPQHF.

This clonotype has a count of ten or more. The rearrangement uses TRBV11-2 and TRBJ2-7, with 15 bases identical to TRBD2. This CDR3 region has 18 residues. V was clipped by 2 bases and J by 3 bases; unmatched bases: 8. Germline CDR1 reads SGHAT; CDR2 reads FQNNGV. Written as DNA, the CDR3 is TGTGCCAGCAGCTTATCGGGACTAGCGGGAGGATTAGGCTACGAGCAGTACTTC. This encodes CASSLSGLAGGLGYEQYF.

A word on this clonotype: This may arise from a read error, as a much more abundant clone is one base away. The chain joins TRBV7-2 to TRBJ2-3; a possible D gene is TRBD2 (6 bases). The CDR3 sequence is 14 residues long. Germline V gene sequence: CDR1 SGHTA, CDR2 FQGNSA. In nucleotides, the CDR3 is TGTGCCAGCAGCCTGGGACTTAACACAGATACGCTGTATTTT. Amino acid sequence: CASSLGLNTDTLYF.

This clonotype showed up many times. The chain uses TRBV29-1 and TRBJ2-7, with 10 bases aligning to TRBD2. CDR3 length equals 13 residues. V lost 7 bases to trimming and J lost 7 bases; unmatched junction nucleotides: 10. Germline assignment: CDR1 SQVTM and CDR2 ANQGSEA. The CDR3 DNA sequence: TGCAGCGCCCTCCTAGCGGGAGTAGGAGAGCAGTACTTC. The encoded protein is CSALLAGVGEQYF.

This clonotype occurred many times. Sequence at one end of the junction differs from germline and may be a read error. V and J are TRBV5-5 and TRBJ2-3; D possibly corresponds to TRBD2 (5 bases). This CDR3 region has 16 residues. In germline, CDR1 is SGHKS, CDR2 YYEKEE (reference sequence). The CDR3 DNA follows: TGCGCCAGCAGCTTGGGAGTAACCCCTAGCACAGATACGCAGTATTTT. It yields the protein CASSLGVTPSTDTQYF.

The table lists this clonotype with a few counts. No conserved phenylalanine or tryptophan ends this CDR3, so it is likely a read error. The chain combines TRBV28 with TRBJ2-5; 10 bases align to TRBD2. The germline gives CDR1 MDHEN, CDR2 SYDVKM. After removal of 6 bases from V and 0 bases from J, the junction contained 7 bases not matched to a gene. This CDR3 region has 16 residues. The chain's CDR3 is CASSPIGTSDQETQYV. The CDR3 DNA follows: TGTGCCAGCAGCCCGATCGGGACTAGCGACCAAGAGACCCAGTACGTC.

This clonotype was counted at least ten times. The V and J genes are TRBV7-2 and TRBJ1-1, with TRBD1 identical over 7 bases. The V segment lost 3 bases and the J segment 3 bases; nucleotides outside the gene matches: 4. Germline V CDR1 and CDR2: SGHTA, FQGNSA. CDR3 size: 14 residues. The CDR3 DNA is TGTGCCAGCAGCTTCACCCAGGGGGACACTGAAGCTTTCTTT. This codes for CASSFTQGDTEAFF.

This clonotype was recorded at least ten times. The chain is built from TRBV4-1 and TRBJ2-1, with 9 bases that match TRBD1. The V and J ends lost 4 bases and 6 bases, in that order; junction bases with no gene match: 7. The CDR3 contains 15 residues. Germline V gives CDR1 MGHRA, CDR2 YSYEKL. The CDR3, as DNA: TGCGCCAGCAGCCCGTGGACAGGGGTTGGCAATGAGCAGTTCTTC. It encodes CASSPWTGVGNEQFF.

There are many counts of this clonotype. The rearrangement uses TRBV27 and TRBJ2-5; no clear D gene. This CDR3 has 15 residues. V lost 6 bases to trimming and J lost 2 bases, with 16 bases between them. Germline assignment: CDR1 MNHEY and CDR2 SMNVEV (reference sequence). In DNA, the CDR3 is TGTGCCAGCAGGCCTTCAACGGCTAATCAAGAGACCCAGTACTTC. Amino acids: CASRPSTANQETQYF.

This clonotype was seen at least ten times. The chain is built from TRBV2 and TRBJ1-2, with a weak D call TRBD1 (6 bases). The CDR3 consists of 15 residues. CDR1 and CDR2 from the germline V gene are SNHLY and FYNNEI. V lost 1 base, J lost 2 bases, and 11 bases lay in between. The CDR3 is CASSEEGGVNYGYTF. For the CDR3, the DNA is TGTGCCAGCAGTGAAGAAGGGGGGGTGAACTATGGCTACACCTTC. The full variable domain, with the rest looked up from reference TRBV2 and TRBJ1-2, is EPEVTQTPSHQVTQMGQEVILRCVPISNHLYFYWYRQILGQKVEFLVSFYNNEISEKSEIFDDQFSVERPDGSNFTLKIRSTKLEDSAMYFCASSEEGGVNYGYTFGSGTRLTVV.